Following are 15 T cell receptor beta chains from one sample sequenced in a study of radiation and T cells in renal cell carcinoma. Time point noted: baseline pretreatment blood. Treatment given: 15 Gy SBRT to primary tumor, nephrectomy 4 weeks later. Sequencing used immunoSEQ multiplex PCR; TCRdb keeps in-frame clones, though not all of them. The sample has approximately 51,000 clones, 83% seen once. Sample: blood, taken from a patient whose treatment included radiotherapy and nephrectomy. The receptors here all came from a woman in her 70s with renal cell carcinoma.

The genes are TRBV19 and TRBJ2-3; 9 positions agree with TRBD1. Germline CDR1 and CDR2: LNHDA and SQIVND (reference sequence). V trimming: 3 bases; J trimming: 3 bases; junction bases outside the gene matches: 4. The CDR3 consists of 15 residues. CDR3 amino acids: CASSMRTGATDTQYF. The CDR3 DNA is TGTGCCAGTAGTATGAGGACAGGGGCGACAGATACGCAGTATTTT.

The chain couples TRBV5-1 to TRBJ2-1; 8 bases fit TRBD2. Germline CDR1 reads SGHRS; CDR2 reads YFSETQ. J was trimmed by 1 base and V by 1 base; bases with no gene match: 4. The CDR3 is 16 amino acids. CDR3 in DNA: TGCGCCAGCAGCTTGATAGGCGGGGGGTCCTACAATGAGCAGTTCTTC. Protein product: CASSLIGGGSYNEQFF.

This chain joins TRBV6-5 and TRBJ1-1; no clear D. The CDR3 covers 13 residues. Germline CDR1 reads MNHEY; CDR2 reads SVGAGI. The V gene lost 4 bases and the J gene lost 8 bases, with 14 bases spanning the gap. CDR3 region: CASSSSFGFEAFF. The CDR3 nucleotides are TGTGCCAGCAGTTCCAGCTTCGGATTCGAAGCTTTCTTT.

Concerning this clone: One junction end disagrees with the germline gene, perhaps due to a read error. The V call is TRBV5-1, the J call TRBJ2-3, with TRBD1 identical over 8 bases. Germline-derived CDR1 and CDR2 are SGHRS and YFSETQ. The CDR3 is made up of 15 amino acids. In DNA form, the CDR3 reads TGCGCCAGCAGACAAGTGCAGGGGGCTACAGGTACGCAGTATTTT. Translating it yields CASRQVQGATGTQYF.

The CDR3 region has the DNA TGTGCCAGCAGCTTAGTAGGGGGACAGGGGGCCGAGCAGTACTTC. Protein product: CASSLVGGQGAEQYF. The V gene is TRBV7-8, the J gene TRBJ2-7; 12 bases line up with TRBD1. This CDR3 has 15 residues. The V segment lost 1 base and the J segment 6 bases; nucleotides outside the gene matches: 4. Germline-derived CDR1 and CDR2 are SGHVS and FQNEAQ.

CDR3 residues: CASSQDLSGGSSYEQYF. The CDR3 DNA reads TGTGCCAGCAGCCAAGACTTAAGCGGAGGCAGCTCCTACGAGCAGTACTTC. The chain couples TRBV4-2 to TRBJ2-7, with D perhaps TRBD2 (5 bases). This CDR3 spans 17 amino acids. The V gene lost 0 bases and the J gene lost 0 bases, with 15 bases spanning the gap. In germline, CDR1 is LGHNA, CDR2 YNFKEQ.

V usage is TRBV16 and J usage is TRBJ1-2; D might be TRBD1 (6 bases). The germline V gene has CDR1 KGHSY and CDR2 FQNENV. Trimming cost V 4 bases and J 4 bases, with 13 bases left between them. The CDR3 covers 14 residues. The CDR3 is CASSPDSVGYGYTF. As DNA, the CDR3 is TGTGCCAGCAGCCCGGACAGTGTAGGCTATGGCTACACCTTC.

This sequence joins TRBV7-2 and TRBJ1-1; 7 bases map to TRBD1. The CDR3 has 16 residues. V lost 5 bases and J lost 6; bases outside the gene matches: 15. The germline gives CDR1 SGHTA, CDR2 FQGNSA. Written as DNA, the CDR3 is TGTGCCAGCAGCAAAACAATTGGGACAGTCCTGTCTGAAGCTTTCTTT. This sequence encodes CASSKTIGTVLSEAFF.

V and J are TRBV4-1 and TRBJ1-1; D gene unclear. V lost 3 bases, J lost 1 base, and 3 bases lay in between. From germline, CDR1 is MGHRA and CDR2 YSYEKL. The CDR3 spans 12 residues. As DNA, the CDR3 is TGCGCCAGCAGCCATGGGAACACTGAAGCTTTCTTT. This sequence encodes CASSHGNTEAFF.

The genes are TRBV15 and TRBJ1-1; a possible D gene is TRBD1 (6 bases). This CDR3 spans 14 amino acids. Trimming removed 8 bases from V and 4 bases from J, with 17 bases in between. Germline CDR1 and CDR2: LNHNV and YYDKDF (reference sequence). CDR3 nucleotide sequence: TGTGCCACCTCCTCGGAAGGGGGAGTCACTGAAGCTTTCTTT. It specifies CATSSEGGVTEAFF. Complete variable domain (other parts from reference TRBV15 and TRBJ1-1): DAMVIQNPRYQVTQFGKPVTLSCSQTLNHNVMYWYQQKSSQAPKLLFHYYDKDFNNEADTPDNFQSRRPNTSFCFLDIRSPGLGDTAMYLCATSSEGGVTEAFFGQGTRLTVV.

This chain connects TRBV7-9 to TRBJ1-1; 7 positions agree with TRBD1. V lost 5 bases and J lost 8; bases outside the gene matches: 14. This CDR3 contains 15 residues. CDR1 and CDR2 (germline): SEHNR, FQNEAQ (reference sequence). CDR3: CASSTTRQGRGEAFF. The DNA of the CDR3 is TGTGCCAGCAGCACAACTCGACAGGGTCGGGGCGAAGCTTTCTTT.

The chain is built from TRBV30 and TRBJ2-7, with 7 bases aligning to TRBD2. Losses at the gene ends were 3 bases for V and 1 base for J; bases not matched to a gene: 15. Germline V lookup: CDR1 GTSNPN, CDR2 SVGIG (reference sequence). CDR3 size: 17 residues. CDR3 sequence reads: CAWRPGSSGSLSYEQYF. The CDR3 bases are TGTGCCTGGAGGCCCGGAAGTAGCGGGTCCCTATCCTACGAGCAGTACTTC.

The CDR3 loop reads CASTPPGTGSTDTQYF. The CDR3 DNA is TGTGCCAGCACCCCTCCCGGGACAGGTAGCACAGATACGCAGTATTTT. The chain combines TRBV2 with TRBJ2-3, with TRBD1 matching over 8 bases. V lost 7 bases to trimming and J lost 0 bases; unmatched junction nucleotides: 9. Germline loops: CDR1 SNHLY, CDR2 FYNNEI. The CDR3 spans 16 residues.

The chain carries TRBV7-9 and TRBJ1-3; a possible D gene is TRBD1 (6 bases). The V and J ends lost 8 bases and 4 bases respectively, with 15 bases between them. There are 14 residues in the CDR3. Per the germline V gene, CDR1 is SEHNR and CDR2 is FQNEAQ (reference sequence). The CDR3 nucleotides are TGTGCCAGCGGCGGGACGCAGGGGGGAAACACCATATATTTT. This gives the protein CASGGTQGGNTIYF.

The rearrangement uses TRBV4-3 and TRBJ1-2; 7 bases are a match to TRBD1. Germline CDR1 is LGHNA and CDR2 is YSLEER. The V segment lost 3 bases and the J segment 5 bases; nucleotides outside the gene matches: 15. The CDR3 totals 17 residues. The CDR3 coding sequence is TGCGCCAGCAGCCAGTATCGGGACAGCGAGATTTCTTATGGCTACACCTTC. As protein: CASSQYRDSEISYGYTF.